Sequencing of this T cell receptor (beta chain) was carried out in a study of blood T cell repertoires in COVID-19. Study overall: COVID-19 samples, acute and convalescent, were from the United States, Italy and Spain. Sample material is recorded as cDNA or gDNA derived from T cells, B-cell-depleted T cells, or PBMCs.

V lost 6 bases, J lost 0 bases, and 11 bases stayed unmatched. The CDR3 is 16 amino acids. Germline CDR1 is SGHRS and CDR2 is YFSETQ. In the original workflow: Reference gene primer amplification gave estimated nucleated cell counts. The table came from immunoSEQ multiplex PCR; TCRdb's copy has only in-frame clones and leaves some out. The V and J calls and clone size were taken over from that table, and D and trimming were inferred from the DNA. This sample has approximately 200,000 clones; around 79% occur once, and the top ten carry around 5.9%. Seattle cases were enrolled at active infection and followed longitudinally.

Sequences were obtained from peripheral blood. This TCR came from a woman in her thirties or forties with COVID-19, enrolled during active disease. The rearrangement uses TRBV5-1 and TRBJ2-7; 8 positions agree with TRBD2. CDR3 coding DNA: TGCGCCAGCACCATTAACGCGGGGGGTCCCTCCTACGAGCAGTACTTC. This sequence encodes CASTINAGGPSYEQYF.